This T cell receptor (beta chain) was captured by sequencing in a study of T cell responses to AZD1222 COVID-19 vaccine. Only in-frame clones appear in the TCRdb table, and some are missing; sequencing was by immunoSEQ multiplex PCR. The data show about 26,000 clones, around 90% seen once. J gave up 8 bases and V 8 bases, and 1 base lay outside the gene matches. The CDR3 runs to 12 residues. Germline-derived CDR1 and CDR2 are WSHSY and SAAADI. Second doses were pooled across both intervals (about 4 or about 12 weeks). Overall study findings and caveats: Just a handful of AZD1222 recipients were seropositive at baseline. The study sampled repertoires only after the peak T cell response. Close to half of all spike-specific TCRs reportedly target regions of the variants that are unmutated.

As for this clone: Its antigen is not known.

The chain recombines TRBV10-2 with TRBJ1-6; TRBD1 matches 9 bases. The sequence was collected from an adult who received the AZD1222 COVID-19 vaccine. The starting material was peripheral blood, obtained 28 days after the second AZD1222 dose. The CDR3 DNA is TGCGCCAGCCGGACAGGGGATTCACCCCTCCACTTT. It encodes CASRTGDSPLHF.